This TCR beta chain was identified in a study of T cells after yellow fever vaccination. TCRdb recomputed calls from the 5' RACE reads with MiXCR, one row per CDR3 protein. The data hold 300,000 or so distinct CDR3 sequences, with 10% to 15% observed a single time. This clonotype has a count of ten or more. V was shortened by 4 bases and J by 5 bases, with 9 bases between the two germline ends. Germline-derived CDR1 and CDR2 are SQVTM and ANQGSEA. This CDR3 contains 11 residues. The TCR sequence derives from a young man who received the YFV17D yellow fever vaccine. This chain connects TRBV29-1 to TRBJ2-7; D ambiguous. This specimen consisted of CD4+ T cells sorted from PBMCs, obtained 45 days after the yellow fever booster vaccination. For the CDR3, the DNA is TGCAGCGTTGCAGTCTTTGACGAGCAGTACTTC. This encodes CSVAVFDEQYF.